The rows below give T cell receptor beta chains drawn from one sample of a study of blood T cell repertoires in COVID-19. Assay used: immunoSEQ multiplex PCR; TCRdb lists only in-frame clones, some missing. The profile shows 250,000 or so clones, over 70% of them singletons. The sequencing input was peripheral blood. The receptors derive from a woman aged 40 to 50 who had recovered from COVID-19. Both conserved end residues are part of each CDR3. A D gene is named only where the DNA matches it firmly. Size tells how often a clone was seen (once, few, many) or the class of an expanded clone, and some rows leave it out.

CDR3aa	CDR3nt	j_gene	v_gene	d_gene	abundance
CASSQGWTEYEQYF	TGCGCCAGCAGCCAAGGTTGGACAGAGTACGAGCAGTACTTC	TRBJ2-7	TRBV4-3	NA	NA
CASSYVRGSSPLHF	TGTGCCAGCAGTTACGTTCGGGGGAGTTCACCCCTCCACTTT	TRBJ1-6	TRBV6-5	NA	NA
CASSGGEERGEAFF	TGTGCCAGCAGTGGCGGGGAGGAAAGGGGTGAAGCTTTCTTT	TRBJ1-1	TRBV28	NA	once
CASSLSGGTQYF	TGTGCCAGCAGCTTATCGGGGGGTACGCAGTATTTT	TRBJ2-3	TRBV7-2	TRBD2	NA
CASTRENTGELFF	TGTGCCAGCACGCGGGAGAACACCGGGGAGCTGTTTTTT	TRBJ2-2	TRBV2	NA	NA
CASSPGQGASYEQYF	TGTGCCAGCAGCCCGGGACAGGGGGCTTCCTACGAGCAGTACTTC	TRBJ2-7	TRBV3-1/TRBV3-2	TRBD1	NA
CAWSVPEGARGNTIYF	TGTGCCTGGAGTGTACCCGAGGGGGCCAGAGGAAACACCATATATTTT	TRBJ1-3	TRBV30	TRBD1	once
CASSSDRGPYNEQFF	TGTGCCAGCAGTTCCGACAGGGGTCCGTACAATGAGCAGTTCTTC	TRBJ2-1	TRBV27	TRBD1	NA
CASGDYNTGELFF	TGTGCCAGCGGGGACTATAACACCGGGGAGCTGTTTTTT	TRBJ2-2	TRBV9	TRBD2	NA
CAIRGDSLYTEAFF	TGTGCCATCAGGGGGGACAGTCTATACACTGAAGCTTTCTTT	TRBJ1-1	TRBV10-3	TRBD1	NA
CASSVVAVGRGYTF	TGTGCCAGCAGCGTAGTAGCGGTGGGTAGGGGCTACACCTTC	TRBJ1-2	TRBV9	NA	NA
CASSAKGLGGYTF	TGTGCCAGCAGTGCGAAGGGACTCGGGGGCTACACCTTC	TRBJ1-2	TRBV2	NA	NA
CASSSQDSDTQYF	TGTGCCAGCAGTTCTCAGGACTCAGATACGCAGTATTTT	TRBJ2-3	TRBV6-2/TRBV6-3	NA	once
CATSEPPLRDRGSEQYF	TGTGCCACCAGTGAACCCCCGCTCCGGGACAGGGGGTCCGAGCAGTACTTC	TRBJ2-7	TRBV24-1	TRBD1	NA
CAILWRSHTGELFF	TGTGCCATCCTTTGGCGGAGTCACACCGGGGAGCTGTTTTTT	TRBJ2-2	TRBV7-2	NA	NA
CASGPFGKRGGNEQFF	TGTGCCAGCGGACCCTTTGGGAAGCGGGGGGGCAATGAGCAGTTCTTC	TRBJ2-1	TRBV9	TRBD2	NA
CASSSGTGGLGTNEKLFF	TGTGCCAGCAGTTCCGGGACAGGGGGCTTAGGAACTAATGAAAAACTGTTTTTT	TRBJ1-4	TRBV27	TRBD1	NA
CASSWPTGGEDGYTF	TGTGCCAGCAGTTGGCCGACAGGGGGCGAAGATGGCTACACCTTC	TRBJ1-2	TRBV2	TRBD1	NA
CASGQGAEAFF	TGCGCCAGCGGGCAGGGGGCTGAAGCTTTCTTT	TRBJ1-1	TRBV5-1	TRBD1	NA
CAWSYRDGGEQYF	TGTGCCTGGAGTTACAGGGACGGAGGTGAGCAGTACTTC	TRBJ2-7	TRBV30	NA	once
CASTPGVETQYF	TGTGCCAGCACCCCAGGGGTAGAGACCCAGTACTTC	TRBJ2-5	TRBV6-5	NA	NA
CASSPRGATGTGELFF	TGTGCCAGCAGCCCCCGGGGAGCCACTGGCACCGGGGAGCTGTTTTTT	TRBJ2-2	TRBV11-3	NA	NA
CASSWDRDTEAFF	TGTGCCAGCAGTTGGGACAGGGACACTGAAGCTTTCTTT	TRBJ1-1	TRBV7-2	TRBD1	NA
CASSFPLQGRRSEAFF	TGTGCCAGCAGCTTCCCGCTACAGGGGAGGCGGTCTGAAGCTTTCTTT	TRBJ1-1	TRBV7-6	TRBD1	NA
CASSSGTSGGISEQFF	TGCGCCAGCAGCTCGGGGACTAGCGGAGGTATTAGTGAGCAGTTCTTC	TRBJ2-1	TRBV5-1	TRBD2	NA
CASSPRGTTDTQYF	TGTGCCAGCAGCCCCAGGGGTACCACAGATACGCAGTATTTT	TRBJ2-3	TRBV5-6	NA	NA
CASSLEADSGNTIYF	TGTGCCAGCAGCTTAGAGGCTGACTCTGGAAACACCATATATTTT	TRBJ1-3	TRBV11-3	NA	NA
CASRRFAGTRSDTQYF	TGTGCCAGTAGACGATTTGCCGGGACTAGATCTGATACGCAGTATTTT	TRBJ2-3	TRBV28	TRBD2	NA
CSVAPPPTGETQYF	TGCAGCGTTGCACCCCCCCCGACAGGGGAGACCCAGTACTTC	TRBJ2-5	TRBV29-1	TRBD1	NA
CASSSSPGWGRLNTEAFF	TGTGCCAGCAGCTCAAGTCCGGGGTGGGGGCGGTTGAACACTGAAGCTTTCTTT	TRBJ1-1	TRBV5-6	NA	NA
CASSLSRTGVQPQHF	TGTGCCAGCAGTTTATCCCGAACAGGGGTTCAGCCCCAGCATTTT	TRBJ1-5	TRBV27	TRBD1	many
CASSPTGNYGYTF	TGTGCCAGCAGTCCTACAGGGAACTATGGCTACACCTTC	TRBJ1-2	TRBV6-5	NA	NA
CASSIPRWGYTF	TGTGCCAGTAGTATTCCCAGATGGGGCTACACCTTC	TRBJ1-2	TRBV19	NA	NA
CATSTGAASGNEQFF	TGTGCCACCTCGACAGGGGCCGCCTCGGGCAATGAGCAGTTCTTC	TRBJ2-1	TRBV19	TRBD1	NA
CASSFPLTSGASYNEQFF	TGTGCCAGCAGCTTTCCATTGACTAGCGGGGCATCCTACAATGAGCAGTTCTTC	TRBJ2-1	TRBV7-2	TRBD2	NA